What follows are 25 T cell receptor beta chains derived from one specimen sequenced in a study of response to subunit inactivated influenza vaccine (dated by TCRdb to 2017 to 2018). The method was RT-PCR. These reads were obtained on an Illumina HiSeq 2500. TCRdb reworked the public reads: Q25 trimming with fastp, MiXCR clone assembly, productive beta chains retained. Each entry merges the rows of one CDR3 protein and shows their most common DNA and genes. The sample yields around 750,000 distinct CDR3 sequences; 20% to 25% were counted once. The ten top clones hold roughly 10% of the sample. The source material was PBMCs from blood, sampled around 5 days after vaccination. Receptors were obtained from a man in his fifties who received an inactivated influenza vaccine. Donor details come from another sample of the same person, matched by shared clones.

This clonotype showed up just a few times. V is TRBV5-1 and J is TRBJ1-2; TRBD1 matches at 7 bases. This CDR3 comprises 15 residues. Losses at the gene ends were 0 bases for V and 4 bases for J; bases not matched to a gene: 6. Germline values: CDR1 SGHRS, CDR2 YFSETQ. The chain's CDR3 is CASSLDAGGGYGYTF. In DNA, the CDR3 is TGCGCCAGCAGCTTGGATGCAGGGGGTGGCTATGGCTACACCTTC.

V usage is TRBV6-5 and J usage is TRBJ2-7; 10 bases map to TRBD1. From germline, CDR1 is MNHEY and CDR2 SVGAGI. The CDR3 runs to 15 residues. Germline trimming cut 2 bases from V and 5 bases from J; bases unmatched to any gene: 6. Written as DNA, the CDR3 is TGTGCCAGCAGTTACGGGGGACAGGGGAGGAACGAGCAGTACTTC. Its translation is CASSYGGQGRNEQYF.

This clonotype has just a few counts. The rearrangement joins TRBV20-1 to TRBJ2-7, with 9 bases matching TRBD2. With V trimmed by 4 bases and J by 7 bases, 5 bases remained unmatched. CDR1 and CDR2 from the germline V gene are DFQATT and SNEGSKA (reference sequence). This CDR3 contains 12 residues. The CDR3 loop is CSATREGPEQYF. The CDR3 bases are TGCAGTGCTACGCGGGAGGGCCCTGAGCAGTACTTC.

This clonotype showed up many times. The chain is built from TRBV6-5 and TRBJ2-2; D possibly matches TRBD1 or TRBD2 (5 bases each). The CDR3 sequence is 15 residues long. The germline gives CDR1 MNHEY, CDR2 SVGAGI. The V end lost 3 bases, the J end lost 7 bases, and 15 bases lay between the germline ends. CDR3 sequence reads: CASSYHPGAGGELFF. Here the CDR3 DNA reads TGTGCCAGCAGTTATCACCCCGGGGCGGGCGGGGAGCTGTTTTTT.

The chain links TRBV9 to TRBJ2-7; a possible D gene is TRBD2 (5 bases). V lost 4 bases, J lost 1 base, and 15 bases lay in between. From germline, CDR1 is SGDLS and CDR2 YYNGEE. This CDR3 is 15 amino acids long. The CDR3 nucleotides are TGTGCCAGCAGCCCTACTAGTAGCCCTTCCTACGAGCAGTACTTC. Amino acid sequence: CASSPTSSPSYEQYF.

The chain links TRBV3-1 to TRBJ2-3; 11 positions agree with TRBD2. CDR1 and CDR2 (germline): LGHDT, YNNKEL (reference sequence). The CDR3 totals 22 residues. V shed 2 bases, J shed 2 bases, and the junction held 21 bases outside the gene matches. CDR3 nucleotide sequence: TGTGCCAGCAGCCAACGACTAGCGGGAATAATTTACGATCGGGCTTTCACAGATACGCAGTATTTT. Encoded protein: CASSQRLAGIIYDRAFTDTQYF.

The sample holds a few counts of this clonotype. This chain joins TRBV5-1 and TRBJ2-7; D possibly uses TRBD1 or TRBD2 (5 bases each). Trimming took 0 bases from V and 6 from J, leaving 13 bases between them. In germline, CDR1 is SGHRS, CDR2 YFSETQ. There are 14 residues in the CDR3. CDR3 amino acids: CASSLGGTSSEQYF. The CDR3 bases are TGCGCCAGCAGCTTGGGAGGGACGTCATCCGAGCAGTACTTC.

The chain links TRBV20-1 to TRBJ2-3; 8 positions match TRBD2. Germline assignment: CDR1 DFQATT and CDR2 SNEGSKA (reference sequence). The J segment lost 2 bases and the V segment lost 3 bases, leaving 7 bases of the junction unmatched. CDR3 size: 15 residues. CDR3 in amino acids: CSASGSGRPTDTQYF. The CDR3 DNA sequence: TGCAGTGCTAGCGGAAGCGGGAGACCCACAGATACGCAGTATTTT.

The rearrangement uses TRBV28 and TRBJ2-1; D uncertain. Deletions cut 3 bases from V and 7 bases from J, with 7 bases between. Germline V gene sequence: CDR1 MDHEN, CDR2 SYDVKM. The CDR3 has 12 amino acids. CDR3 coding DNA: TGTGCCAGCAGTTTCATGAGAAATGAGCAGTTCTTC. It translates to CASSFMRNEQFF.

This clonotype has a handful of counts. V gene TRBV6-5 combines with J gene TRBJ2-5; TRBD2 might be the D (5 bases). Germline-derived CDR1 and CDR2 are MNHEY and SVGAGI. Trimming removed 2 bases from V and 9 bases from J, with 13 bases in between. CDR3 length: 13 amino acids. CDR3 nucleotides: TGTGCCAGCAGTTACGGACTCTCCTCGGCCCAGTACTTC. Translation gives CASSYGLSSAQYF.

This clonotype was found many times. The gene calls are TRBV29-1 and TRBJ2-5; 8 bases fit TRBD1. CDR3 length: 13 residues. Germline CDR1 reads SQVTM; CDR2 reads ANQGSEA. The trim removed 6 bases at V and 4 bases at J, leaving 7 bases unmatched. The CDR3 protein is CSVTWTGRETQYF. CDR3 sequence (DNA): TGCAGCGTGACTTGGACAGGGAGAGAGACCCAGTACTTC.

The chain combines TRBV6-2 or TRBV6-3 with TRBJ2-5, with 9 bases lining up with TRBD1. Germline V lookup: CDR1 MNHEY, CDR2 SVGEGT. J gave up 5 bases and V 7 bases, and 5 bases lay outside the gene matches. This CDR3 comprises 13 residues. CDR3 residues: CASNGQGRETQYF. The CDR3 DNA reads TGTGCCAGCAACGGACAGGGGCGGGAGACCCAGTACTTC.

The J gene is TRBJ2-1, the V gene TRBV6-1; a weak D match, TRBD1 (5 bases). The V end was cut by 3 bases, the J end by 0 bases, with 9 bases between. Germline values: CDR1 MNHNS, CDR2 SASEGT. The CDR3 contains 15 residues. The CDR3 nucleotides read TGTGCCAGCAGTGAGCCAGGGTACTCCTACAATGAGCAGTTCTTC. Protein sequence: CASSEPGYSYNEQFF.

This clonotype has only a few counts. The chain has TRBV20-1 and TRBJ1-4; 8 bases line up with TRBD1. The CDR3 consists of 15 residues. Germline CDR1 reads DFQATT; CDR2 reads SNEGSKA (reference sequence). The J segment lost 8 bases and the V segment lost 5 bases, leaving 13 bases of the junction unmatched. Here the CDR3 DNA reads TGCAGTGCTGCCCAGGTGACAGGGGTTCGAGAAAAACTGTTTTTT. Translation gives CSAAQVTGVREKLFF.

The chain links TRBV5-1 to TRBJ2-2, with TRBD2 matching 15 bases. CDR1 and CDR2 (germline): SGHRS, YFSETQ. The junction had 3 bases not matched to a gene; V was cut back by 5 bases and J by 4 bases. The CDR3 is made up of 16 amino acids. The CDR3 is CASRGLAGGATGELFF. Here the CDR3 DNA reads TGCGCCAGCAGGGGACTAGCGGGAGGAGCCACCGGGGAGCTGTTTTTT.

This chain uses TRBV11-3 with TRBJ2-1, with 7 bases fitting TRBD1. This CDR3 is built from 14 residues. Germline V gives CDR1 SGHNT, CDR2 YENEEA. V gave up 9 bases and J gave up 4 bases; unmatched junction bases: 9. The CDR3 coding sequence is TGTGCCAGGAACTCGGACAGGATTTACAATGAGCAGTTCTTC. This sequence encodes CARNSDRIYNEQFF.

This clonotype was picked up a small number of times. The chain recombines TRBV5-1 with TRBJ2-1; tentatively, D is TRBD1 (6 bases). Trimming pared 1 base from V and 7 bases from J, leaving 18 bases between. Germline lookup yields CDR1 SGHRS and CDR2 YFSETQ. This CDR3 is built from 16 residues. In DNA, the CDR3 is TGCGCCAGCAGCTTGACCGGGACACAGCTTTGGAATGAGCAGTTCTTC. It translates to CASSLTGTQLWNEQFF.

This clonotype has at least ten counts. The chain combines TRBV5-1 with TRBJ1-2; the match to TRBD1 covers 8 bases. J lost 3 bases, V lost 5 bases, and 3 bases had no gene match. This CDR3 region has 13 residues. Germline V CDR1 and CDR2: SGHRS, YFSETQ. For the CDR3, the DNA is TGCGCCAGCAGTGCAGGGGGCGACTATGGCTACACCTTC. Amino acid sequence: CASSAGGDYGYTF.

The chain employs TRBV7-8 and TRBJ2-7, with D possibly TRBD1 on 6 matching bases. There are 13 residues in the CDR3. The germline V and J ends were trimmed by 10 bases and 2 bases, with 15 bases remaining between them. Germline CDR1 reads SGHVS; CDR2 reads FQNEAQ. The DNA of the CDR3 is TGTGCCACCAAGGCCGGGACAACCTACGAGCAGTACTTC. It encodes CATKAGTTYEQYF.

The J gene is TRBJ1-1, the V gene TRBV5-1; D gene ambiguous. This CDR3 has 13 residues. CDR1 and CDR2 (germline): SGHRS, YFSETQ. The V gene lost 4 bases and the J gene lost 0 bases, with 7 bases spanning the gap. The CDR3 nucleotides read TGCGCCAGCAGCCGCAACATGAACACTGAAGCTTTCTTT. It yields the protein CASSRNMNTEAFF.

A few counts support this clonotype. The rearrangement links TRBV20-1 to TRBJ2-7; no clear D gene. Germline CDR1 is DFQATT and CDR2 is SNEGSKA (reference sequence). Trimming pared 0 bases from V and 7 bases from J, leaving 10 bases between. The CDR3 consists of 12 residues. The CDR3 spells CSARDPVGEQYF. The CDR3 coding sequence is TGCAGTGCTAGAGACCCCGTCGGAGAGCAGTACTTC.

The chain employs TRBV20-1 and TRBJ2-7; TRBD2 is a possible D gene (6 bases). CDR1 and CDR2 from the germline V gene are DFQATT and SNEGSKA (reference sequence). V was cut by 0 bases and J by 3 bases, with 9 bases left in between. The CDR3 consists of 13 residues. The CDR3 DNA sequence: TGCAGTGCTAGAGATCCGGAGGGCTACGAGCAGTACTTC. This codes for CSARDPEGYEQYF.

Written as DNA, the CDR3 is TGTGCCAGCAGCCAGGGACTAGCGGGAGGGCACGAGCAGTACTTC. As protein: CASSQGLAGGHEQYF. V gene TRBV7-9 combines with J gene TRBJ2-7, with TRBD2 matching 16 bases. Per the germline V gene, CDR1 is SEHNR and CDR2 is FQNEAQ (reference sequence). Trimming cost V 5 bases and J 5 bases; bases outside gene matches: 3. The CDR3 extends over 15 amino acids.

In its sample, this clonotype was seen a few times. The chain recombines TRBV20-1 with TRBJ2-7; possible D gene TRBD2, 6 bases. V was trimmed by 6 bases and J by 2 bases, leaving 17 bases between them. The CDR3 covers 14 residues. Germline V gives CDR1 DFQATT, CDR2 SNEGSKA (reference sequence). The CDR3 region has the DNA TGCAGTGCCGAGGGACTCTCTAATACCTACGAGCAGTACTTC. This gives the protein CSAEGLSNTYEQYF.

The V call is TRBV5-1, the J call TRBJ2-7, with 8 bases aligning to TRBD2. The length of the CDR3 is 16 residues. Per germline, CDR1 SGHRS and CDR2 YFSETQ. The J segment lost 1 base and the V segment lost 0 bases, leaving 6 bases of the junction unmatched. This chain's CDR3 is CASSLAMSSGSYEQYF. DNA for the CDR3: TGCGCCAGCAGCTTGGCCATGTCTAGCGGGTCCTACGAGCAGTACTTC.